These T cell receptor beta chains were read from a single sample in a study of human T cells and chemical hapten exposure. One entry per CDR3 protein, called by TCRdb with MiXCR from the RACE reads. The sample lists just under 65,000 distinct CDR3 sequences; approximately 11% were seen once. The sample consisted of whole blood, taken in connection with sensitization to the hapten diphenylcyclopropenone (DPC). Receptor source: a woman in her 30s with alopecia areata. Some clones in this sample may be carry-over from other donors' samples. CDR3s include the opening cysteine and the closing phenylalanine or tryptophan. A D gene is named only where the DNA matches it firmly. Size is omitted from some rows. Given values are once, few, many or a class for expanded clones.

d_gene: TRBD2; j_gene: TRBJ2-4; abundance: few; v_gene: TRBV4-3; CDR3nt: TGCGCCAGCAGCCAAGAATTACCTAGCGGGGGTTCGCTAGCCAAAAACATTCAGTACTTC; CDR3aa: CASSQELPSGGSLAKNIQYF
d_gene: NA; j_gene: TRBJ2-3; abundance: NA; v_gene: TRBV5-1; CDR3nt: TGCGCCAGCAGCGCGGGGACCGCTGGAGCAGATACGCAGTATTTT; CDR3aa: CASSAGTAGADTQYF
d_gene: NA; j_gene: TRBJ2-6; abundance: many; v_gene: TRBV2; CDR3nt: TGTGCCAGCAGTGAAGGAGGGTCTGGGGCCAACGTCCTGACTTTC; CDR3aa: CASSEGGSGANVLTF
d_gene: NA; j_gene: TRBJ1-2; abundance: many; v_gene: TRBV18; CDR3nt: TGTGCCAGCTCACCGAATCAGGGGAATAACTATGGCTACACCTTC; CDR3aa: CASSPNQGNNYGYTF
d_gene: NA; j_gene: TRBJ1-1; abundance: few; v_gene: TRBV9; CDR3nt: TGTGCCAGCAGTTTAGGGGGTAGCACTGAAGCTTTCTTT; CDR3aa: CASSLGGSTEAFF
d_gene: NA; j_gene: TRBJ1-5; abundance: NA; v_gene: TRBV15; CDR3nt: TGTGCCACCAGCAGAGATCTCGAGACAGGCGTCAATCAGCCCCAGCATTTT; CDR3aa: CATSRDLETGVNQPQHF
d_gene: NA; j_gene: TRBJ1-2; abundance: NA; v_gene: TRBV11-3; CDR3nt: TGTGCCAGCAGCTTAGATCGTTTGGGAGCCACTAACTATGGCTACACCTTC; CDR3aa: CASSLDRLGATNYGYTF
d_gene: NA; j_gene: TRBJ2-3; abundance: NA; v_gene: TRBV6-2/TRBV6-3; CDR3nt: TGTGCCAGCAGTTACCCGATCCGGCGGCACACAGATACGCAGTATTTT; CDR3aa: CASSYPIRRHTDTQYF
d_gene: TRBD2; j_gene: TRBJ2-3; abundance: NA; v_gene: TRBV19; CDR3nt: TGTGCCAGTAGCACCTCCTGGCCGGGAGGGAGCACAGATACGCAGTATTTT; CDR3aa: CASSTSWPGGSTDTQYF
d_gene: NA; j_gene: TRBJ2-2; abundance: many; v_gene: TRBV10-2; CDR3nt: TGCGCCAGCAGTGTAGCCGGGGAGCTGTTTTTT; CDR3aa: CASSVAGELFF
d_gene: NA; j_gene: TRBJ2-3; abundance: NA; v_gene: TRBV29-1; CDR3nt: TGCAGCGTTGAAGATCCGGATACGCAGTATTTT; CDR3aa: CSVEDPDTQYF
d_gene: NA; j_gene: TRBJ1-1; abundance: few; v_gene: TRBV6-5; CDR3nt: TGTGCCAGCAGTTACGGAACGAGTTTGGGAGGCACTGAAGCTTTCTTT; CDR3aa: CASSYGTSLGGTEAFF
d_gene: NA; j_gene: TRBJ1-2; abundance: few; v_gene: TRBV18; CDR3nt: TGTGCCAGCTCACCGGACACCGTCGGCTACACCTTC; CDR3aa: CASSPDTVGYTF
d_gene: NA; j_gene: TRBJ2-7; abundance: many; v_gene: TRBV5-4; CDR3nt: TGTGCCAGCAGCCGGGACCACTACGAGCAGTACTTC; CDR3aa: CASSRDHYEQYF
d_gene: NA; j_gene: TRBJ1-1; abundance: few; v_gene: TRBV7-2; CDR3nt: TGTGCCAGCAGCCCAACAGGGCTCGAGGCTTTCTTT; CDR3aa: CASSPTGLEAFF
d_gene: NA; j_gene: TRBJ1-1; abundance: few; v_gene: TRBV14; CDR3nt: TGTGCCAGCAGCCAAGAGCTTCAGGGTACTGAAGCTTTCTTT; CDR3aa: CASSQELQGTEAFF
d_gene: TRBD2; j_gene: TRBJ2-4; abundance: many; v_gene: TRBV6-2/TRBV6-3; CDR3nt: TGTGCCACCGAGCGGGACCCAGGTGACATTCAGTACTTC; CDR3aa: CATERDPGDIQYF
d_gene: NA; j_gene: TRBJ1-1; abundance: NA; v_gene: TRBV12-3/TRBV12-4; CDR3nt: TGTGCCAGCAGTTTAATTATCGTGGGTGAAGCTTTCTTT; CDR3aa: CASSLIIVGEAFF
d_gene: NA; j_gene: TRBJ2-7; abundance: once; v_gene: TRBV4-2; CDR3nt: TGTGCCAGCAGCCAATTACAGGCCTACGAGCAGTACTTC; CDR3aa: CASSQLQAYEQYF
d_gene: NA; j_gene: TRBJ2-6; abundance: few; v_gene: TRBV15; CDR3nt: TGTGCCACCAGCAGAGAGTGGCGGGCTGGGGCCAACGTCCTGACTTTC; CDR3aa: CATSREWRAGANVLTF
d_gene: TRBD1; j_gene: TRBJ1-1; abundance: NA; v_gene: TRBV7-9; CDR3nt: TGTGCCAGCAGCTTAAGGTCCGGGACAGGGGGCACTGAAGCTTTCTTT; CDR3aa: CASSLRSGTGGTEAFF
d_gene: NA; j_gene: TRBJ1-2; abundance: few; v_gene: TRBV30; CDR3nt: TGTGCCTGGGGTAGGGGATCGGCCCTAAGAATGTATGGCTACACCTTC; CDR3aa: CAWGRGSALRMYGYTF
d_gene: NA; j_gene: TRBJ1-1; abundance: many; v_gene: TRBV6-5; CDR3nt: TGTGCCAGCAGTTACTCGTTGTCCGTGGCGTCCAGCACTGAAGCTTTCTTT; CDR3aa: CASSYSLSVASSTEAFF
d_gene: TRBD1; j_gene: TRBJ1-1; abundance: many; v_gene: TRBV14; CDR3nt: TGTGCCAGCAGCCGGACAGGAAACACTGAAGCTTTCTTT; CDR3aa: CASSRTGNTEAFF
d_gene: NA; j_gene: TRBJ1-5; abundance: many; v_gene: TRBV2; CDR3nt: TGTGCCAGCAGTGAAGCAGGGGTCGGTCAGCCCCAGCATTTT; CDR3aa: CASSEAGVGQPQHF
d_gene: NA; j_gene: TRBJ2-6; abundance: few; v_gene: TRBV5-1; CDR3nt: TGCGCCAGCAGCTTTTTGGGCAGGGTCTCTGGGGCCAACGTCCTGACTTTC; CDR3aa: CASSFLGRVSGANVLTF
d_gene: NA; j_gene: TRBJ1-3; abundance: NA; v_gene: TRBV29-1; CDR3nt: TGCAGCGTGTGGGATAGAAGCTCTGGAAACACCATATATTTT; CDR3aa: CSVWDRSSGNTIYF
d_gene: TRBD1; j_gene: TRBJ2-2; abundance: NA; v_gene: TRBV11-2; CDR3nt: TGTGCCAGCAGCTCCCAGGGGGCTCTGAACACCGGGGAGCTGTTTTTT; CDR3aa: CASSSQGALNTGELFF
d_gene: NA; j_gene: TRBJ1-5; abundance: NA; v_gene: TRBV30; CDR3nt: TGTGCCTGGAGTGCCCGGGGCCAGGGGCGCCAGCCCCAGCATTTT; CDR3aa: CAWSARGQGRQPQHF
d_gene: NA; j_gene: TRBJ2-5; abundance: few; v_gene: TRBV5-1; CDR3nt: TGCGCCAGCAGCATTGGGGCAGCTCAAGAGACCCAGTACTTC; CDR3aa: CASSIGAAQETQYF
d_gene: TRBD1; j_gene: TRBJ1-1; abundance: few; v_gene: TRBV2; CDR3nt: TGTGCCAGCAGCAGGACAGGAGTAATGAACACTGAAGCTTTCTTT; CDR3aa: CASSRTGVMNTEAFF
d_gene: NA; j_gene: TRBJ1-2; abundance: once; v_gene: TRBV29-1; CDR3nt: TGCAGCGTCGCTACAGGGATCCATGGCTACACCTTC; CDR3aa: CSVATGIHGYTF
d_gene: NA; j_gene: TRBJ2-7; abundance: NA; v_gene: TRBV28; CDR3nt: TGTGCCAGCAGTCCCTGGGTGTACGAGCAGTACTTC; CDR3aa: CASSPWVYEQYF
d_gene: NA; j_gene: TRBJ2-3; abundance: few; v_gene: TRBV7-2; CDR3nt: TGTGCCAGCAGCTTAGATTTAGACAATACGCAGTATTTT; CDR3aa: CASSLDLDNTQYF
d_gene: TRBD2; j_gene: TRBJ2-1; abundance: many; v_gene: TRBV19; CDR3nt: TGTGCCAGTAGTCCGAGACTAGCGACCTACAATGAGCAGTTCTTC; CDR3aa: CASSPRLATYNEQFF
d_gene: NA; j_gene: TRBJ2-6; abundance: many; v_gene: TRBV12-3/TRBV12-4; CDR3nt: TGTGCCAGCAGTTTGCCTGGGGCCAACGTCCTGACTTTC; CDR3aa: CASSLPGANVLTF
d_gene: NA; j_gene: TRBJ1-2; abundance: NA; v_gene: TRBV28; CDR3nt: TGTGCCAGCAGTTTCCCGAGGGGGGCGGGCTATGGCTACACCTTC; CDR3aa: CASSFPRGAGYGYTF
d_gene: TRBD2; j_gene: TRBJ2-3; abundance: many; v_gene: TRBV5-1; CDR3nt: TGCGCCAGCAGCTTGGTCGGGGCTAGCGGGCTACGCACAGATACGCAGTATTTT; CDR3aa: CASSLVGASGLRTDTQYF
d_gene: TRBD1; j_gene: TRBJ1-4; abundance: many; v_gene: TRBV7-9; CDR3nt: TGTGCCAGCCGCCCCGAAACAGGGGTTGGGGCTAATGAAAAACTGTTTTTT; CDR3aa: CASRPETGVGANEKLFF
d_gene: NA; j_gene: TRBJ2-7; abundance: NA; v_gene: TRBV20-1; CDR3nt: TGCAGTGCTAGAGATAATTCCTACGAGCAGTACTTC; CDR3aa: CSARDNSYEQYF
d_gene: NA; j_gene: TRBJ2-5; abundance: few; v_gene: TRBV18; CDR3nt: TGTGCCAGCTCACCCGGGACACCGCTTGAGACCCAGTACTTC; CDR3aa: CASSPGTPLETQYF
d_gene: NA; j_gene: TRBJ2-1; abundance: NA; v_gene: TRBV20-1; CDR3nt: TGCAGTGCTAGAGGTCCCGGTGAGCAGTTCTTC; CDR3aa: CSARGPGEQFF
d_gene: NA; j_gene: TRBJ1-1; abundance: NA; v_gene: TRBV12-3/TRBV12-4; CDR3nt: TGTGCCAGCAGTGGATGGGGGAACACTGAAGCTTTCTTT; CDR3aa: CASSGWGNTEAFF
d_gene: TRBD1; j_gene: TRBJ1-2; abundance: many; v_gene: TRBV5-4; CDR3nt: TGTGCCAGCAGCTCCATCGGACAGGCCCACTATGGCTACACCTTC; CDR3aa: CASSSIGQAHYGYTF
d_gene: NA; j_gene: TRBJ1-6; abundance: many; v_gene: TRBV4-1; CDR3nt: TGCGCCAGCAGCCAAGCGGAGCCCGACAGGTTTAGCTCCTATAATTCACCCCTCCACTTT; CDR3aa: CASSQAEPDRFSSYNSPLHF
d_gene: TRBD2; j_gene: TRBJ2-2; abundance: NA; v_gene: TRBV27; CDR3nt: TGTGCCAGCAGAGGACTAGCGGGAGACAGCGGGGAGCTGTTTTTT; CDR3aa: CASRGLAGDSGELFF
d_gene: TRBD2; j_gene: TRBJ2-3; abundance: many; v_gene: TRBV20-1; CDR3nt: TGCAGTGTTAGCACACTAGCGGGAGCAGATACGCAGTATTTT; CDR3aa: CSVSTLAGADTQYF
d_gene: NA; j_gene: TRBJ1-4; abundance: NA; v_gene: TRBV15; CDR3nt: TGTGCCACCAGTCGGGGCTTGACTAATGAAAAACTGTTTTTT; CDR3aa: CATSRGLTNEKLFF
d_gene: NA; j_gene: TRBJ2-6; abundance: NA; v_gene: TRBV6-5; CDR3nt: TGTGCCACCGACGCCACCTCTGGGGCCAACGTCCTGACTTTC; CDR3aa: CATDATSGANVLTF
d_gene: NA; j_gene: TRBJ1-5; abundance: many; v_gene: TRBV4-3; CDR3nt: TGCGCCAGCAGCCAAGATTTAAATCAGCCCCAGCATTTT; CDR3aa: CASSQDLNQPQHF
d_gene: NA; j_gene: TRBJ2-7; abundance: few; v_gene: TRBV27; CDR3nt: TGTGCCAGCAGTTTGGAGCGATGGGGCGAGCAGTACTTC; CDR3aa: CASSLERWGEQYF
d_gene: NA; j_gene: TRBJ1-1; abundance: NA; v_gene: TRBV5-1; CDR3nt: TGCGCCAGCAGCTTGAGGGGAGATATGGACACTGAAGCTTTCTTT; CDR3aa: CASSLRGDMDTEAFF